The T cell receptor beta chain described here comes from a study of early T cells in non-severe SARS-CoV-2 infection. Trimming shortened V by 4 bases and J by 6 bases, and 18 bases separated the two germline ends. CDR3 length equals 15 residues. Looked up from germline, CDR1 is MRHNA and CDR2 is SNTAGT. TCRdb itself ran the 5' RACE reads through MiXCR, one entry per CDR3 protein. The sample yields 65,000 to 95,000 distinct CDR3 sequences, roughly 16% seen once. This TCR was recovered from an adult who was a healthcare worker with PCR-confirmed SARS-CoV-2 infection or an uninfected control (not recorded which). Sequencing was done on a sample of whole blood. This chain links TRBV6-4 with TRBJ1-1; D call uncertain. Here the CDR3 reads CASSVGTGIDSEAFF. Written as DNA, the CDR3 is TGTGCCAGCAGTGTGGGTACGGGGATAGACTCTGAAGCTTTCTTT.